The entry that follows covers one T cell receptor (beta chain) sequence. The entry originates in a study of blood T cell repertoires in COVID-19. Across the study: The United States, Italy and Spain provided the acute and convalescent COVID-19 samples. Sources were T cells, B-cell-depleted T cells, or PBMCs; the material itself was cDNA or gDNA.

The V end was cut by 5 bases, the J end by 5 bases, with 10 bases between. The CDR3 covers 12 residues. The germline V gene has CDR1 SNHLY and CDR2 FYNNEI. Individuals drawn from some 25 US areas were about 18 to 90 years old. Participants were placed into cohorts based on the clinical history they reported. Libraries were prepared by immunoSEQ multiplex PCR; TCRdb keeps only in-frame clonotypes and omits some of them. This sample yields about 280,000 clones, of which approximately 90% are seen a single time; roughly 4.3% belongs to the top ten. This chain uses TRBV2 with TRBJ2-7, with D tentatively TRBD1 (5 bases). The source material was PBMCs or T cells enriched from blood (not recorded which). The TCR comes from a woman between 25 and 40 years old with acute COVID-19. The CDR3 sequence is CASSTQGNEQYF. Here the CDR3 DNA reads TGTGCCAGCAGTACTCAGGGTAACGAGCAGTACTTC.